The T cell receptor (beta chain) described here comes from a study of blood T cell repertoires in COVID-19. Study in general: PBMCs, B-cell-depleted T cells, or T cells were the source of the cDNA or gDNA that made up the material.

Authors' data handling: Reference gene primers were amplified, and this amplification served to estimate nucleated cell counts. Repertoires were generated with immunoSEQ multiplex PCR, while TCRdb's copy carries only in-frame clones and drops some. V and J calls and clone size are as listed in that table; D and trimming were resolved from the DNA. The table records approximately 160,000 clones, roughly 87% of them present only once. Residents of approximately 25 US areas, aged about 18 to 95 years, made up the participants. Two negative PCRs, clearance, or symptom resolution were required of recovered Cohort 3 donors. The sample holds one count of this clone. The ends lost 0 bases at V and 4 bases at J; junction bases unmatched: 8. This CDR3 contains 17 residues. In germline, CDR1 is MNHEY, CDR2 SVGEGT.

The sequencing input was PBMCs or T cells enriched from blood (not recorded which). This chain connects TRBV6-2 or TRBV6-3 to TRBJ2-1; 8 bases align to TRBD2. The clonotype was recovered from a woman between 50 and 59 years old who had recovered from COVID-19. CDR3 DNA: TGTGCCAGCAGTTACTCTCCCCCAGCGGGAGTTTACAATGAGCAGTTCTTC. It encodes CASSYSPPAGVYNEQFF.